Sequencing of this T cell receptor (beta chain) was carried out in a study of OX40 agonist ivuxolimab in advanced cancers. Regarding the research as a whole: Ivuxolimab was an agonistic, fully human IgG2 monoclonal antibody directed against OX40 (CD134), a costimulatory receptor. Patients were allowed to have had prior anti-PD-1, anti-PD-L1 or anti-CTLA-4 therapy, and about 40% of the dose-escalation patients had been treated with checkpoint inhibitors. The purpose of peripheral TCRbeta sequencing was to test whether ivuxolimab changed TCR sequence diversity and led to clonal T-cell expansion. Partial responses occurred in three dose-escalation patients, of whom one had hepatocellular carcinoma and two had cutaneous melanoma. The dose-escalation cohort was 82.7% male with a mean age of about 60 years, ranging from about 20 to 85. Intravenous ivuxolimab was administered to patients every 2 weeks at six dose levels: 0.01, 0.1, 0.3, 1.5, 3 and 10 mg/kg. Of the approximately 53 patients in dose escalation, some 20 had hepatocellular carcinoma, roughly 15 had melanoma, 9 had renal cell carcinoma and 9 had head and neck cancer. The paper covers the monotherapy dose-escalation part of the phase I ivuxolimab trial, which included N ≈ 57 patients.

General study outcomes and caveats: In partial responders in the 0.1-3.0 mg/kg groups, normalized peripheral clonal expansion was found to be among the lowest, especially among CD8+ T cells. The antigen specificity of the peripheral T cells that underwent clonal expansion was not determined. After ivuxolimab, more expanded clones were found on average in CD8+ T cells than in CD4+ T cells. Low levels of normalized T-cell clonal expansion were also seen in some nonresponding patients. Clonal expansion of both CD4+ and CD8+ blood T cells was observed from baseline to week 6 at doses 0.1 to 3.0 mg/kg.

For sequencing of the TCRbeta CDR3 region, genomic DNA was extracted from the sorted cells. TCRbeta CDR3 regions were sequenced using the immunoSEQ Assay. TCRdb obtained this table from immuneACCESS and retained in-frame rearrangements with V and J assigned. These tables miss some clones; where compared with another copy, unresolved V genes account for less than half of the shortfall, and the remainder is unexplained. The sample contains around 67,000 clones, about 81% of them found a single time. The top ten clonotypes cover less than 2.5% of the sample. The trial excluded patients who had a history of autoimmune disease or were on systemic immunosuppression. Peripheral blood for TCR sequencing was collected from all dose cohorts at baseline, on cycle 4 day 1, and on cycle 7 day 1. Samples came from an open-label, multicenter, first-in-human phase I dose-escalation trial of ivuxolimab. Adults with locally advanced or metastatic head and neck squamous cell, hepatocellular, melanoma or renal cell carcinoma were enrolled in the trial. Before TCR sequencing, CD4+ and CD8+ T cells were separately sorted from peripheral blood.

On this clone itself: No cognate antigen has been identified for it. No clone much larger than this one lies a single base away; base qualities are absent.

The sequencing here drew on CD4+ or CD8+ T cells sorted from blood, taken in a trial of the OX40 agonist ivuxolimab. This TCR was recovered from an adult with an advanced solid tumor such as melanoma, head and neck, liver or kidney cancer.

The nucleotide sequence reads as follows: TGTGCCAGTAGCTCGACTAGCGGGAGGGGGAGGGATACGCAGTATTTT. Its amino acids are CASSSTSGRGRDTQYF. The sequence joins TRBV19 to TRBJ2-3; 14 bases in between match TRBD2. As encoded in the germline V gene (reference sequence), CDR1 is LNHDA while CDR2 is SQIVND. The cysteine opens and the phenylalanine closes a CDR3 of 16 amino acids. The kept DNA is CDR3 alone, 48 bases in frame from the first base. Compared with germline, V lacks 6 bases and J lacks 6 bases; bases without a gene match: 8.